The 22 T cell receptor beta chains given below trace back to one sample, sequenced in a study of T cells in Graves' hyperthyroidism and ophthalmopathy (dated by TCRdb to the late 2010s). The library came from multiplex PCR. Sequencing used an Illumina HiSeq 2000. TCR beta CDR3 regions were amplified from RNA transcripts. The first round of RT-PCR for the TCR CDR3 was performed with the HTBI primer set and the Qiagen OneStep RT-PCR kit. TCRdb reran the public reads through fastp at Q25 and MiXCR, keeping productive beta chains. CDR3 protein sequences are deduplicated, and each keeps its most common genes and DNA. In all, the sample holds roughly 740,000 distinct CDR3 sequences, and around 17% of those were seen once. The ten most abundant clones make up roughly 8% of the sample. Sequenced: blood. The source is a man aged 18 to 30 with Graves' hyperthyroidism.

This clonotype was seen many times. This chain connects TRBV5-1 to TRBJ2-3; TRBD1 aligns across 7 bases. The V segment lost 4 bases and the J segment 4 bases; nucleotides outside the gene matches: 6. Germline CDR1 and CDR2: SGHRS and YFSETQ. The CDR3 runs to 14 residues. CDR3 loop: CASSLRTGSDTQYF. The CDR3 DNA reads as TGCGCCAGCAGCCTGCGGACAGGTTCAGATACGCAGTATTTT.

This clonotype was detected ten times or more. This chain joins TRBV7-9 and TRBJ2-5; D may match TRBD1 or TRBD2 (5 bases each). From germline, CDR1 is SEHNR and CDR2 FQNEAQ (reference sequence). The CDR3 is 16 residues long. V dropped 5 bases and J dropped 2 bases, with 18 bases sitting between them. Here the CDR3 DNA reads TGTGCCAGCAGCCATTCCGCAGGGACCCCGCAAGAGACCCAGTACTTC. Amino acid sequence: CASSHSAGTPQETQYF.

The rearrangement links TRBV7-8 to TRBJ2-7, with D perhaps given as TRBD1 or TRBD2 (6 bases each). The CDR3 length is 16 residues. V was clipped by 2 bases and J by 2 bases, with 16 bases between them. Germline values: CDR1 SGHVS, CDR2 FQNEAQ. The CDR3, as DNA: TGTGCCAGCAGCTTAAGGACAGCGGGCCAAGCCTACGAGCAGTACTTC. This sequence encodes CASSLRTAGQAYEQYF.

This chain uses TRBV2 with TRBJ2-4, with a weak D call TRBD1 (6 bases). The germline CDR1 and CDR2 sequences are SNHLY and FYNNEI. V lost 6 bases, J lost 5 bases, and 20 bases lay in between. This CDR3 region has 16 residues. CDR3 DNA sequence: TGTGCCAGCAGGACTCCAGGGGACCCGACGGAAAACATTCAGTACTTC. This encodes CASRTPGDPTENIQYF.

This clonotype came up many times. The chain couples TRBV20-1 to TRBJ2-1; the match to TRBD2 covers 9 bases. Germline lookup yields CDR1 DFQATT and CDR2 SNEGSKA (reference sequence). Trimming at V came to 1 base and at J to 0 bases, leaving 4 bases not matched to a gene. This CDR3 is 16 amino acids long. The CDR3, as DNA: TGCAGTGCTAGAGGGGGTAGCGGGAGCTCCTACAATGAGCAGTTCTTC. Protein product: CSARGGSGSSYNEQFF.

V usage is TRBV29-1 and J usage is TRBJ2-5, with 9 nucleotides matching TRBD1. The V and J ends lost 5 bases and 3 bases, in that order; junction bases with no gene match: 7. The CDR3 length is 14 residues. Germline V CDR1 and CDR2: SQVTM, ANQGSEA. The CDR3 DNA reads TGCAGCGTTAGGGGACAGGGAAAGAAAGAGACCCAGTACTTC. As protein: CSVRGQGKKETQYF. Looking up the rest from reference TRBV29-1 and TRBJ2-5 gives the full variable domain: SAVISQKPSRDICQRGTSLTIQCQVDSQVTMMFWYRQQPGQSLTLIATANQGSEATYESGFVIDKFPISRPNLTFSTLTVSNMSPEDSSIYLCSVRGQGKKETQYFGPGTRLLVL.

This clonotype appeared a few times. The chain couples TRBV27 to TRBJ1-4; no clear D. Germline-derived CDR1 and CDR2 are MNHEY and SMNVEV (reference sequence). The CDR3 runs to 15 residues. Between the trimmed V and J ends, which lost 4 bases and 4 bases, there was a span of 13 bases. This CDR3 is CASSSSFTFNEKLFF. The CDR3 region has the DNA TGTGCCAGCAGTTCCTCTTTTACCTTTAATGAAAAACTGTTTTTT.

The V call is TRBV3-1, the J call TRBJ1-3, with 8 bases matching TRBD1. Germline V gene data show CDR1 as LGHDT and CDR2 as YNNKEL (reference sequence). The CDR3 is 15 amino acids. The junction had 7 bases not matched to a gene; V was cut back by 5 bases and J by 4 bases. The CDR3 sequence is CASSYTGGRGNTIYF. The CDR3 DNA is TGTGCCAGCAGCTACACAGGGGGACGGGGAAACACCATATATTTT.

This clonotype was counted ten times or more. The CDR3 nucleotides read TGTGCCAGCGCCGAGAGTTTATACGGCTACACCTTC. Its protein is CASAESLYGYTF. The gene calls are TRBV28 and TRBJ1-2; D not certain. V lost 8 bases, J lost 8 bases, and 15 bases lay in between. The CDR3 runs to 12 residues. CDR1 MDHEN and CDR2 SYDVKM come from the germline V gene.

This clonotype has a count of ten or more. The chain has TRBV24-1 and TRBJ2-1; possible D gene TRBD2, 6 bases. Germline V gene sequence: CDR1 KGHDR, CDR2 SFDVKD. V was cut by 2 bases and J by 2 bases, with 18 bases left in between. CDR3 size: 18 residues. CDR3 residues: CATSDSLWRDGTYNEQFF. The CDR3 region has the DNA TGTGCCACCAGTGATTCCTTGTGGCGGGACGGGACCTACAATGAGCAGTTCTTC.

V and J are TRBV20-1 and TRBJ1-1; 9 positions match TRBD1. In germline, CDR1 is DFQATT, CDR2 SNEGSKA (reference sequence). Trimming removed 3 bases from V and 4 bases from J; junction bases left unmatched: 6. This CDR3 is 14 amino acids long. The CDR3, as DNA: TGCAGTGCTAGTCCCGGGACAGGGATCACTGAAGCTTTCTTT. It encodes CSASPGTGITEAFF.

There are many counts of this clonotype. This chain joins TRBV6-1 and TRBJ2-4, with D perhaps matching TRBD1 or TRBD2 (5 bases each). V was pared by 3 bases and J by 8 bases, with 14 bases between. In germline, CDR1 is MNHNS, CDR2 SASEGT. The CDR3 sequence is 14 residues long. The CDR3 DNA is TGTGCCAGCAGTGAGTCAGGGAGTAGGGACATTCAGTACTTC. Protein sequence: CASSESGSRDIQYF.

This chain uses TRBV10-3 with TRBJ2-3; 10 bases are shared with TRBD2. This CDR3 is built from 16 residues. The germline CDR1 and CDR2 sequences are ENHRY and SYGVKD. V dropped 1 base and J dropped 4; count of bases not matched to a gene: 5. CDR3 nucleotides: TGTGCCATCAGTGAGTTCCCTAGCGGGAGTTCAGATACGCAGTATTTT. This sequence encodes CAISEFPSGSSDTQYF.

This clonotype appeared many times. The rearrangement uses TRBV6-6 and TRBJ2-1; 8 nucleotides match TRBD2. Unmatched junction bases numbered 2, after V lost 0 bases and J lost 4 bases. The CDR3 extends over 15 amino acids. Germline CDR1 MNHNY, CDR2 SVGAGI (reference sequence). DNA of the CDR3: TGTGCCAGCAGTTACTCTAGCGGGACGTACAATGAGCAGTTCTTC. Protein: CASSYSSGTYNEQFF.

A remark on this clonotype: Compared with germline, one end of the junction differs, possibly owing to a read error. The V and J genes are TRBV6-1 and TRBJ2-5; 10 bases are a match to TRBD1. The germline V gene has CDR1 MNHNS and CDR2 SASEGT. The CDR3 is 13 amino acids. The CDR3 bases are TGTGCCAGTCGGGGACAGGGGCAAGAGGCCCAGTACTTC. The encoded protein is CASRGQGQEAQYF.

This clonotype was recorded at least ten times. V and J are TRBV11-3 and TRBJ2-7, with D perhaps TRBD2 (6 bases). The germline gives CDR1 SGHNT, CDR2 YENEEA. Trimming stripped 3 bases from V and 3 bases from J, with 9 bases between. This CDR3 has 13 amino acids. This CDR3 reads CASSLEGNYEQYF. The DNA of the CDR3 is TGTGCCAGCAGCTTGGAGGGGAACTACGAGCAGTACTTC.

This clonotype was detected ten times or more. This sequence joins TRBV12-3 or TRBV12-4 and TRBJ1-1; D not certain. CDR3 size: 16 residues. The V gene lost 7 bases and the J gene lost 3 bases, with 21 bases spanning the gap. The CDR3 DNA follows: TGTGCCAGCACCCCCGGCCGGCCCCCGGAGTACACTGAAGCTTTCTTT. It codes for CASTPGRPPEYTEAFF.

In this sample, this clonotype turned up many times. The V and J genes are TRBV3-1 and TRBJ2-7; D possibly uses TRBD1 or TRBD2 (5 bases each). Per germline, CDR1 LGHDT and CDR2 YNNKEL (reference sequence). V was clipped by 7 bases and J by 3 bases, with 10 bases between them. This CDR3 has 12 amino acids. CDR3 protein: CASKGSHYEQYF. The CDR3 nucleotides are TGTGCCAGCAAGGGGAGCCACTACGAGCAGTACTTC.

V gene TRBV5-1 combines with J gene TRBJ1-2; D gene uncertain. The CDR3 covers 14 residues. V lost 2 bases to trimming and J lost 4 bases, with 12 bases between them. Germline loops: CDR1 SGHRS, CDR2 YFSETQ. CDR3 protein: CASSLTGGTYGYTF. The CDR3 DNA reads as TGCGCCAGCAGCTTAACGGGCGGTACCTATGGCTACACCTTC.

This clonotype was detected many times. The chain has TRBV2 and TRBJ1-3; D remains ambiguous. This CDR3 has 12 residues. Looked up from germline, CDR1 is SNHLY and CDR2 is FYNNEI. Trimming pared 3 bases from V and 11 bases from J, leaving 11 bases between. CDR3 nucleotides: TGTGCCAGCAGTGATTGGCGGGAGGCCATATATTTT. Amino acid sequence: CASSDWREAIYF. The full variable domain, in which reference TRBV2 and TRBJ1-3 provide the parts outside the CDR3, is EPEVTQTPSHQVTQMGQEVILRCVPISNHLYFYWYRQILGQKVEFLVSFYNNEISEKSEIFDDQFSVERPDGSNFTLKIRSTKLEDSAMYFCASSDWREAIYFGEGSWLTVV.

This clonotype showed up many times. The rearrangement links TRBV11-2 to TRBJ2-1, with TRBD2 identical over 10 bases. This CDR3 is built from 16 residues. The ends lost 1 base at V and 6 bases at J; junction bases unmatched: 6. Germline CDR1 reads SGHAT; CDR2 reads FQNNGV. The DNA for the CDR3 is TGTGCCAGCAGCTTAGTTGCTAGCGGGAGCCTCAATGAGCAGTTCTTC. Protein: CASSLVASGSLNEQFF.

There are many counts of this clonotype. CDR3 DNA: TGTGCCAGCAGCCCGCGACAGGGGCGGGCAGATACGCAGTATTTT. It is translated as CASSPRQGRADTQYF. The chain carries TRBV7-8 and TRBJ2-3, with 8 bases lining up with TRBD1. The germline CDR1 and CDR2 sequences are SGHVS and FQNEAQ. With 5 bases clipped from V and 4 bases from J, the junction kept 8 bases outside the gene matches. The CDR3 covers 15 residues.